Each of the 28 T cell receptor beta chains below was sequenced from the same sample in a study of cytomegalovirus exposure and HLA in healthy donors. PCR used 60 Vbeta primers and 13 Jbeta primers. TCRdb's copy holds only in-frame clones and misses some; the assay was immunoSEQ multiplex PCR. The sample has some 190,000 clones; 85% are singletons. The specimen was PBMCs. The receptors stem from a boy aged 2 to 9 in good health and CMV-seronegative.

The chain is built from TRBV5-6 and TRBJ2-3, with 10 bases matching TRBD1. Looked up from germline, CDR1 is SGHDT and CDR2 is YYEEEE. CDR3 length: 14 amino acids. With V trimmed by 9 bases and J by 3 bases, 7 bases remained unmatched. CDR3 in amino acids: CATSLGQGTDTQYF. CDR3 in DNA: TGTGCCACATCCCTGGGACAGGGGACAGATACGCAGTATTTT.

The chain's CDR3 is CASSIIRDSLNQPQHF. The CDR3 DNA follows: TGTGCCAGTAGTATCATAAGGGACAGTTTAAATCAGCCCCAGCATTTT. The chain combines TRBV19 with TRBJ1-5; TRBD1 aligns across 7 bases. CDR3 size: 16 residues. Germline V gene lookup returns CDR1 LNHDA and CDR2 SQIVND (reference sequence). The ends lost 3 bases at V and 4 bases at J; junction bases unmatched: 9.

V usage is TRBV5-1 and J usage is TRBJ2-5; D is perhaps TRBD2 (6 bases). Trimming cost V 0 bases and J 0 bases, with 12 bases left between them. Germline V gene data show CDR1 as SGHRS and CDR2 as YFSETQ. CDR3 length: 16 amino acids. The CDR3 DNA is TGCGCCAGCAGCTTGGAGGGACTTCCTTACCAAGAGACCCAGTACTTC. This encodes CASSLEGLPYQETQYF.

There are a few counts of this clone. The chain is built from TRBV5-1 and TRBJ1-3; D is undetermined. There are 15 residues in the CDR3. V lost 0 bases to trimming and J lost 0 bases, with 7 bases between them. Germline values: CDR1 SGHRS, CDR2 YFSETQ. For the CDR3, the DNA is TGCGCCAGCAGCTTGGGGGCCACCTCTGGAAACACCATATATTTT. Its translation is CASSLGATSGNTIYF.

The CDR3 spells CASSGAGRADQPQHF. DNA of the CDR3: TGTGCCAGCAGTGGGGCAGGGAGGGCCGATCAGCCCCAGCATTTT. This chain links TRBV6-1 with TRBJ1-5; TRBD1 might be the D (5 bases). Per the germline V gene, CDR1 is MNHNS and CDR2 is SASEGT. The length of the CDR3 is 15 residues. The V and J ends lost 4 bases and 5 bases respectively, with 15 bases between them.

The gene calls are TRBV11-2 and TRBJ1-1; TRBD1 aligns across 7 bases. Trimming took 2 bases from V and 5 from J; bases not matched to a gene: 8. This CDR3 comprises 15 residues. The germline CDR1 and CDR2 sequences are SGHAT and FQNNGV. CDR3 coding DNA: TGTGCCAGCAGCTTACCGGACAGGTTGCGAACTGAAGCTTTCTTT. Protein sequence: CASSLPDRLRTEAFF. The full variable domain, its missing parts supplied by reference TRBV11-2 and TRBJ1-1, is EAGVAQSPRYKIIEKRQSVAFWCNPISGHATLYWYQQILGQGPKLLIQFQNNGVVDDSQLPKDRFSAERLKGVDSTLKIQPAKLEDSAVYLCASSLPDRLRTEAFFGQGTRLTVV.

CDR3 loop: CASSLAGPTDTQYF. As DNA, the CDR3 is TGCGCCAGCAGTCTAGCGGGCCCAACAGATACGCAGTATTTT. J is TRBJ2-3 and V is TRBV10-1; 8 nucleotides match TRBD2. The germline V gene has CDR1 WNHNN and CDR2 SYGVQD (reference sequence). CDR3 length: 14 amino acids. Losses at the gene ends were 5 bases for V and 3 bases for J; bases not matched to a gene: 4.

The chain links TRBV6-1 to TRBJ2-1, with 9 bases matching TRBD2. Trimming at V came to 6 bases and at J to 2 bases, leaving 5 bases not matched to a gene. The length of the CDR3 is 15 residues. Germline CDR1 MNHNS, CDR2 SASEGT. CDR3 protein: CASRQLAGPYNEQFF. The CDR3 nucleotides read TGTGCCAGCAGGCAACTAGCGGGCCCCTACAATGAGCAGTTCTTC.

This clone has just one count. The chain has TRBV30 and TRBJ1-1; no firm D call. V gave up 0 bases and J gave up 6 bases, with 17 bases separating them. This CDR3 has 15 residues. Germline CDR1 is GTSNPN and CDR2 is SVGIG (reference sequence). The CDR3 DNA reads TGTGCCTGGAGTGTTTTAGGAGCCCCGGAGGCTGAAGCTTTCTTT. Protein product: CAWSVLGAPEAEAFF.

The chain links TRBV6-6 to TRBJ2-1, with D unresolved. Trimming cost V 2 bases and J 10 bases, with 6 bases left between them. This CDR3 contains 11 residues. Germline lookup yields CDR1 MNHNY and CDR2 SVGAGI (reference sequence). In DNA form, the CDR3 reads TGTGCCAGCAGTTACGATCGGGAGCAGTTCTTC. Translated, it gives CASSYDREQFF.

This clone was observed a few times. The CDR3 is CASSQGASRRNTEAFF. CDR3 DNA: TGCGCCAGCAGCCAAGGAGCTAGCAGGAGGAACACTGAAGCTTTCTTT. This sequence joins TRBV4-1 and TRBJ1-1; D unclear. This CDR3 is built from 16 residues. V was pared by 1 base and J by 1 base, with 13 bases between. Germline CDR1 reads MGHRA; CDR2 reads YSYEKL.

This clone was observed a few times. The gene calls are TRBV14 and TRBJ2-7; 7 bases are shared with TRBD1. The CDR3 sequence is 15 residues long. The junction had 8 bases not matched to a gene; V was cut back by 4 bases and J by 2 bases. The germline gives CDR1 SGHDN, CDR2 FVKESK. In DNA, the CDR3 is TGTGCCAGCAGCCCTTGGGACAGTTTTACCTACGAGCAGTACTTC. Protein sequence: CASSPWDSFTYEQYF.

J is TRBJ2-6 and V is TRBV9; TRBD1 might be the D (6 bases). The CDR3 consists of 15 residues. CDR1 and CDR2 from the germline V gene are SGDLS and YYNGEE. V was trimmed by 3 bases and J by 4 bases, leaving 11 bases between them. The CDR3 DNA sequence: TGTGCCAGCAGCGCCGGACAGTCCGGGGCCAACGTCCTGACTTTC. As protein: CASSAGQSGANVLTF.

The chain joins TRBV28 to TRBJ1-2, with 10 bases that match TRBD1. Germline CDR1 reads MDHEN; CDR2 reads SYDVKM. The CDR3 extends over 14 amino acids. After removal of 6 bases from V and 7 bases from J, the junction contained 8 bases not matched to a gene. The CDR3 spells CASRPETGGRGYTF. The CDR3 coding sequence is TGTGCCAGCAGACCTGAGACAGGGGGCCGTGGCTACACCTTC.

This chain connects TRBV28 to TRBJ2-1; weak D call: TRBD2 (6 bases). CDR3 size: 16 residues. The germline V gene has CDR1 MDHEN and CDR2 SYDVKM. CDR3 in DNA: TGTGTGGAGGAAGGGACTGCTAGAAGCTCCTACAATGAGCAGTTCTTC. Amino acid sequence: CVEEGTARSSYNEQFF. Full variable domain (outside the CDR3, taken from reference TRBV28 and TRBJ2-1): DVKVTQSSRYLVKRTGEKVFLECVQDMDHENMFWYRQDPGLGLRLIYFSYDVKMKEKGDIPEGYSVSREKKERFSLILESASTNQTSMYLCVEEGTARSSYNEQFFGPGTRLTVL.

The rearrangement links TRBV6-5 to TRBJ2-1; 7 bases agree with TRBD1. The germline CDR1 and CDR2 sequences are MNHEY and SVGAGI. Germline trimming cut 7 bases from V and 9 bases from J; bases unmatched to any gene: 12. The CDR3 consists of 14 residues. The CDR3: CASTLGPRGSEQFF. CDR3 nucleotides: TGTGCCAGCACCTTAGGCCCCAGGGGGAGTGAGCAGTTCTTC.

The V call is TRBV5-1, the J call TRBJ2-1; 10 bases fit TRBD2. The CDR3 has 16 amino acids. Germline V gives CDR1 SGHRS, CDR2 YFSETQ. V lost 7 bases to trimming and J lost 3 bases; unmatched junction nucleotides: 10. CDR3 region: CASADGLADLYNEQFF. Here the CDR3 DNA reads TGCGCCAGCGCCGATGGACTAGCGGACCTCTACAATGAGCAGTTCTTC.

The V gene is TRBV15, the J gene TRBJ2-5; 8 nucleotides line up with TRBD2. The CDR3 is 16 amino acids. CDR1 and CDR2 (germline): LNHNV, YYDKDF (reference sequence). V lost 6 bases, J lost 0 bases, and 9 bases stayed unmatched. Written as DNA, the CDR3 is TGTGCCACCAGTCCCACTCGGCGGGGGGACCAAGAGACCCAGTACTTC. Translating gives CATSPTRRGDQETQYF.

This chain links TRBV14 with TRBJ2-2, with 13 bases identical to TRBD2. The ends lost 4 bases at V and 0 bases at J; junction bases unmatched: 5. The CDR3 runs 18 residues. Germline assignment: CDR1 SGHDN and CDR2 FVKESK. The CDR3: CASSRRLAGGANTGELFF. As DNA, the CDR3 is TGTGCCAGCAGCCGCAGACTAGCGGGAGGCGCGAACACCGGGGAGCTGTTTTTT.

V usage is TRBV6-5 and J usage is TRBJ2-2; 11 positions match TRBD2. This CDR3 region has 16 residues. J was trimmed by 5 bases and V by 4 bases; bases with no gene match: 6. In germline, CDR1 is MNHEY, CDR2 SVGAGI. The CDR3 loop reads CASSSPTSGGTGELFF. The CDR3 DNA follows: TGTGCCAGCAGTTCCCCCACTAGCGGGGGAACCGGGGAGCTGTTTTTT.

This chain uses TRBV18 with TRBJ2-2, with 9 bases that match TRBD1. Germline assignment: CDR1 KGHSH and CDR2 LQKENI. The CDR3 length is 16 residues. Trimming removed 3 bases from V and 2 bases from J; junction bases left unmatched: 4. The CDR3 coding sequence is TGTGCCAGCTCACCCGGGACAGGGCTCAACACCGGGGAGCTGTTTTTT. Its protein product is CASSPGTGLNTGELFF.

V is TRBV7-3 and J is TRBJ2-3, with D possibly TRBD2 on 6 matching bases. Per germline, CDR1 SGHTA and CDR2 FQGTGA. The CDR3 has 14 amino acids. V was shortened by 4 bases and J by 4 bases, with 12 bases between the two germline ends. CDR3 coding DNA: TGTGCCAGCAGCTCCTCCCGACTAGCAGATACGCAGTATTTT. Translated, it gives CASSSSRLADTQYF.

The V gene is TRBV27, the J gene TRBJ2-3; D call uncertain. The V end lost 10 bases, the J end lost 0 bases, and 8 bases lay between the germline ends. Germline V gives CDR1 MNHEY, CDR2 SMNVEV (reference sequence). This CDR3 has 12 residues. The CDR3 region is CATFSSTDTQYF. The DNA for the CDR3 is TGTGCCACCTTTAGCAGCACAGATACGCAGTATTTT.

This chain's CDR3 is CASSRRSSGANVLTF. CDR3 DNA sequence: TGTGCCAGCAGCCGTAGGAGCTCTGGGGCCAACGTCCTGACTTTC. The chain uses TRBV5-8 and TRBJ2-6; D uncertain. CDR1 is SGHTS, CDR2 YDEGEE, per germline. Trimming removed 4 bases from V and 0 bases from J, with 8 bases in between. This CDR3 is 15 amino acids long.

The genes are TRBV5-4 and TRBJ1-1; TRBD1 matches 8 bases. Germline CDR1 SGHNT, CDR2 YYREEE (reference sequence). V was pared by 9 bases and J by 7 bases, with 11 bases of the junction left unmatched. The CDR3 sequence is 13 residues long. CDR3 DNA sequence: TGTGCCACGCGGGTCGGGACAGGTATTGAAGCTTTCTTT. Translation: CATRVGTGIEAFF.

The chain couples TRBV28 to TRBJ2-4; possible D gene TRBD1, 6 bases. The germline V gene has CDR1 MDHEN and CDR2 SYDVKM. CDR3 length: 14 residues. V was pared by 9 bases and J by 9 bases, with 21 bases between. The CDR3 region is CASRAPTGRGIQYF. The CDR3 region has the DNA TGTGCCAGTCGCGCCCCGACAGGTCGTGGCATTCAGTACTTC.

This rearrangement joins TRBV7-8 to TRBJ2-1; tentatively, D is TRBD1 (6 bases). V lost 6 bases to trimming and J lost 3 bases, with 15 bases between them. Germline V gives CDR1 SGHVS, CDR2 FQNEAQ. CDR3 size: 15 residues. The CDR3 reads CASSIRDKFYNEQFF. CDR3 nucleotides: TGTGCCAGCAGTATCCGGGACAAGTTCTACAATGAGCAGTTCTTC.

The chain couples TRBV5-6 to TRBJ1-6; possible D gene TRBD1, 5 bases. There are 16 residues in the CDR3. The germline V and J ends were trimmed by 2 bases and 11 bases, with 20 bases remaining between them. Germline assignment: CDR1 SGHDT and CDR2 YYEEEE. The CDR3 sequence is CASSLTSGGVWAPLHF. CDR3 DNA: TGTGCCAGCAGCTTAACTTCGGGGGGTGTTTGGGCACCCCTCCACTTT. Together with reference TRBV5-6 and TRBJ1-6, the CDR3 gives the full variable domain: DAGVTQSPTHLIKTRGQQVTLRCSPKSGHDTVSWYQQALGQGPQFIFQYYEEEERQRGNFPDRFSGHQFPNYSSELNVNALLLGDSALYLCASSLTSGGVWAPLHFGNGTRLTVT.